The 14 T cell receptor beta chains reported below all come from one sample, sequenced in a study of control samples from healthy donors and cancer patients. Using immunoSEQ multiplex PCR, the repertoire was profiled, and TCRdb retains in-frame clones only, with some absent. The sample shows about 92,000 clones, roughly 78% of them seen only once. The sample taken for sequencing was blood. The source of these receptors is a woman aged 55 to 70 in good health.

This rearrangement joins TRBV11-1 to TRBJ1-2; tentative D call: TRBD1 (6 bases). The germline CDR1 and CDR2 sequences are SGHAT and FQDESV (reference sequence). The CDR3 totals 14 residues. With 10 bases removed from V and 2 bases from J, the gap between germline ends came to 17 bases. CDR3 in amino acids: CATRGAFKNYGYTF. For the CDR3, the DNA is TGTGCCACCCGGGGGGCTTTTAAGAACTATGGCTACACCTTC. The full variable domain, its missing parts supplied by reference TRBV11-1 and TRBJ1-2, is EAEVAQSPRYKITEKSQAVAFWCDPISGHATLYWYRQILGQGPELLVQFQDESVVDDSQLPKDRFSAERLKGVDSTLKIQPAELGDSAMYLCATRGAFKNYGYTFGSGTRLTVV.

The chain has TRBV7-2 and TRBJ1-5; a possible D gene is TRBD1 (6 bases). The germline V and J ends were trimmed by 5 bases and 5 bases, with 10 bases remaining between them. This CDR3 has 13 amino acids. In germline, CDR1 is SGHTA, CDR2 FQGNSA. CDR3 nucleotide sequence: TGTGCCAGCAGCCCGAACAGGGATCAGCCCCAGCATTTT. It translates to CASSPNRDQPQHF.

A word on this clone: This CDR3 is missing its conserved last phenylalanine or tryptophan, likely due to a read error. CDR3 residues: CASSFSLLEGAGGYTL. The CDR3 DNA reads as TGCGCCAGCAGCTTCTCCCTGCTGGAAGGGGCAGGAGGCTACACCCTC. The chain recombines TRBV5-1 with TRBJ1-2; TRBD1 is a possible D gene (5 bases). V shed 2 bases and J shed 8 bases, with 22 bases lying between them. CDR1 and CDR2 (germline): SGHRS, YFSETQ. The CDR3 is 16 amino acids.

This rearrangement joins TRBV4-3 to TRBJ1-1; tentative D call: TRBD1 (6 bases). V was pared by 0 bases and J by 4 bases, with 12 bases between. CDR1 LGHNA and CDR2 YSLEER come from the germline V gene. The CDR3 covers 15 residues. CDR3 bases: TGCGCCAGCAGCCAAGATTCCAGGGGCCGCACTGAAGCTTTCTTT. Translating it yields CASSQDSRGRTEAFF.

This chain joins TRBV9 and TRBJ1-4; 7 bases agree with TRBD1. In germline, CDR1 is SGDLS, CDR2 YYNGEE. The CDR3 length is 15 residues. The V segment lost 4 bases and the J segment 8 bases; nucleotides outside the gene matches: 11. CDR3 DNA: TGTGCCAGCAGCCCCTGGGAGGGGGCAAGGGAAAAACTGTTTTTT. Translated, it gives CASSPWEGAREKLFF.

The chain couples TRBV9 to TRBJ1-5; 9 bases line up with TRBD1. V was clipped by 3 bases and J by 1 base; unmatched bases: 8. The CDR3 totals 17 residues. Germline assignment: CDR1 SGDLS and CDR2 YYNGEE. The CDR3 DNA reads as TGTGCCAGCAGCGACGACCCCGGGACAGGGAGCAATCAGCCCCAGCATTTT. Translating it yields CASSDDPGTGSNQPQHF.

This clone was counted a few times. V gene TRBV3-1 (or the pseudogene TRBV3-2) combines with J gene TRBJ1-3; tentatively, D is TRBD1 (5 bases). The CDR3 totals 16 residues. Germline assignment: CDR1 LGHDT and CDR2 YNNKEL (reference sequence). Deletions cut 7 bases from V and 0 bases from J, with 16 bases between. The DNA of the CDR3 is TGTGCCAGCACCAACCGGGGGGGAGCCTCTGGAAACACCATATATTTT. This sequence encodes CASTNRGGASGNTIYF.

This sequence joins TRBV19 and TRBJ2-3; 7 nucleotides match TRBD2. The germline V gene encodes CDR1 LNHDA and CDR2 SQIVND (reference sequence). The CDR3 extends over 13 amino acids. The trim removed 5 bases at V and 4 bases at J, leaving 3 bases unmatched. The CDR3 sequence is CASSAGVPDTQYF. DNA of the CDR3: TGTGCCAGTAGTGCGGGAGTCCCAGATACGCAGTATTTT. The variable domain in full, completed from reference TRBV19 and TRBJ2-3, reads DGGITQSPKYLFRKEGQNVTLSCEQNLNHDAMYWYRQDPGQGLRLIYYSQIVNDFQKGDIAEGYSVSREKKESFPLTVTSAQKNPTAFYLCASSAGVPDTQYFGPGTRLTVL.

This CDR3 reads CASSLGQGAAGELFF. The CDR3 coding sequence is TGCGCCAGCAGCTTGGGACAGGGGGCGGCCGGGGAGCTGTTTTTT. The chain joins TRBV5-1 to TRBJ2-2; 10 nucleotides line up with TRBD1. V gave up 0 bases and J gave up 6 bases; unmatched junction bases: 2. Looked up from germline, CDR1 is SGHRS and CDR2 is YFSETQ. This CDR3 region has 15 residues.

The rearrangement uses TRBV5-1 and TRBJ1-1; the D is unclear. This CDR3 contains 13 residues. The germline V and J ends were trimmed by 5 bases and 3 bases, with 11 bases remaining between them. From germline, CDR1 is SGHRS and CDR2 YFSETQ. This CDR3 reads CASRIGKHTEAFF. The CDR3 coding sequence is TGCGCCAGCAGAATAGGAAAACACACTGAAGCTTTCTTT.

The chain links TRBV19 to TRBJ1-3, with no clear D. The CDR3 consists of 14 residues. Germline CDR1 is LNHDA and CDR2 is SQIVND (reference sequence). V lost 3 bases to trimming and J lost 1 base, with 7 bases between them. The CDR3 DNA follows: TGTGCCAGTAGTATCCGGACTTCTGGAAACACCATATATTTT. It yields the protein CASSIRTSGNTIYF.

The chain links TRBV7-2 to TRBJ1-6; D remains ambiguous. This CDR3 comprises 14 residues. V was trimmed by 0 bases and J by 8 bases, leaving 8 bases between them. CDR1 and CDR2 (germline): SGHTA, FQGNSA. CDR3 in DNA: TGTGCCAGCAGCTTAGCTGGGGTGGATTCACCCCTCCACTTT. Protein product: CASSLAGVDSPLHF.

The gene calls are TRBV15 and TRBJ2-2; D may be TRBD2 (6 bases). CDR3 length: 16 residues. CDR1 and CDR2 from the germline V gene are LNHNV and YYDKDF (reference sequence). Trimming took 8 bases from V and 4 from J, leaving 20 bases between them. The CDR3 spells CATGGWGAGLTGELFF. The CDR3 nucleotides are TGTGCCACCGGAGGGTGGGGAGCAGGGCTCACCGGGGAGCTGTTTTTT.

The chain links TRBV27 to TRBJ2-7, with 7 bases fitting TRBD1. Trimming took 6 bases from V and 5 from J; bases not matched to a gene: 13. The CDR3 runs to 15 residues. Per the germline V gene, CDR1 is MNHEY and CDR2 is SMNVEV (reference sequence). The CDR3 region is CASSRQGIDPHEQYF. The CDR3 coding sequence is TGTGCCAGCAGCCGACAGGGTATAGACCCCCACGAGCAGTACTTC.